A selection of T cell receptor beta chains follows, all from one sample in a study of T cells in Graves' hyperthyroidism and ophthalmopathy. TCRdb redid the calling of the multiplex PCR reads with MiXCR, one entry per CDR3 protein. The data contain around 430,000 distinct CDR3 sequences, under 15% of them singletons. Sequencing was done on a sample of blood. These receptors originate from a woman aged 25 to 39 with Graves' hyperthyroidism. Both conserved end residues are part of each CDR3. The order of the fields is V gene, J gene, CDR3 protein.

TRBV6-1	TRBJ1-6	CASSARGTRAESPLHF
TRBV3-1	TRBJ1-3	CASSQVGLLSSGNTIYF
TRBV6-2/TRBV6-3	TRBJ2-1	CASTLTQGPGDEQFF
TRBV12-3/TRBV12-4	TRBJ2-7	CASSPSGRAYEQYF
TRBV20-1	TRBJ2-1	CSARVPAYNEQFF
TRBV10-1	TRBJ2-3	CASSESTSGSDTQYF
TRBV10-3	TRBJ1-2	CAIGGSGTGYRGYTF
TRBV7-9	TRBJ2-7	CASSPPNLAGPPTYEQYF
TRBV28	TRBJ1-6	CASEGGGNSPLHF
TRBV24-1	TRBJ2-5	CATSDIGADYRTQYF
TRBV12-3/TRBV12-4	TRBJ2-3	CASSLDSGRTNTQYF
TRBV7-8	TRBJ2-3	CASSLAAGIGTDTQYF
TRBV3-1	TRBJ1-2	CASSQDRQAYGYTF
TRBV5-1	TRBJ1-4	CASSPGAGGNEKLFF
TRBV7-8	TRBJ1-5	CASSEEVIQPQHF
TRBV7-3	TRBJ2-3	CASSSTSRVTDTQYF
TRBV7-9	TRBJ1-5	CASSLSGGPQHF
TRBV20-1	TRBJ2-5	CSARDSRWRQETQYF
TRBV30	TRBJ2-1	CAWDYNYNEQFF
TRBV10-3	TRBJ2-5	CAISEKLAGGGGAQETQYF
TRBV24-1	TRBJ2-3	CATSDPSGGSTDTQYF
TRBV18	TRBJ2-1	CASSLRDPSPVSYNEQFF
TRBV15	TRBJ1-4	CATSSGGATNEKLFF
TRBV5-1	TRBJ2-7	CASSLDLLAAYEQYF
TRBV28	TRBJ2-2	CASSLSSGRANTGELFF
TRBV6-1	TRBJ1-1	CASRTGENTEAFF
TRBV9	TRBJ2-7	CASSVGDRPFEQYF
TRBV7-9	TRBJ2-7	CASSLRPTGGLYEQYF
TRBV6-1	TRBJ1-3	CASSPGQPSGNTIYF
TRBV2	TRBJ2-2	CASCRRPTGELFF
TRBV19	TRBJ2-3	CASSSWTSGTDTQYF
TRBV20-1	TRBJ2-6	CSAVFSGANVLTF
TRBV6-1	TRBJ2-1	CASSPYETSGRDNEQFF
TRBV20-1	TRBJ2-1	CSARDLSLLVNEQFF
TRBV20-1	TRBJ2-1	CSASISGRFYEQFF
TRBV7-9	TRBJ1-3	CASSFGNGAHSGNTIYF
TRBV6-2/TRBV6-3	TRBJ2-7	CASSSRGYEQYF
TRBV7-9	TRBJ2-7	CASRPTSGATYEQYF
TRBV9	TRBJ2-1	CASSVAERREQFF
TRBV5-1	TRBJ2-1	CASSSNSGRVNEQFF
TRBV2	TRBJ1-1	CASRARQNLNTEAFF
TRBV3-1	TRBJ1-1	CASSQFTVMRTEAFF
TRBV12-3/TRBV12-4	TRBJ1-5	CASTNDRVNQPQHF
TRBV7-6	TRBJ1-4	CASSLLGLQREKLFF
TRBV20-1	TRBJ2-3	CSAGGRLADTDTQYF
TRBV28	TRBJ2-5	CASSRRARETQYF
TRBV7-7	TRBJ2-3	CASSATGFADTQYF